A selection of T cell receptor beta chains follows, all from one sample in a study of CD8 T cells in ankylosing spondylitis. Using its own MiXCR run on the 5' RACE reads, TCRdb lists one record per CDR3 protein. The sample yields 200,000 to 300,000 distinct CDR3 sequences, 8% to 11% seen once. The sequenced sample was blood, either unsorted or a sorted T cell fraction (not recorded which). The receptors were sampled from a male donor with ankylosing spondylitis or in good health (not recorded which). Both conserved end residues are part of each CDR3. A D gene is named only where the DNA matches it firmly. Only part of the rows carry a size: once, few, many, or a class if the clone is expanded.

d_call	j_call	cdr3_length	v_call	clone_size	cdr3_aa	cdr3_nt
.	TRBJ1-1	14	TRBV12-3/TRBV12-4	many	CASSPRFGGTEAFF	TGTGCCAGCAGCCCCCGGTTTGGGGGCACTGAAGCTTTCTTT
TRBD1	TRBJ2-7	14	TRBV30	.	CAWSADRGPYEQYF	TGTGCCTGGAGTGCGGACAGGGGTCCCTACGAGCAGTACTTC
.	TRBJ2-1	15	TRBV11-3	few	CASSLINAGRDEQFF	TGTGCCAGCAGCTTAATAAATGCGGGAAGGGATGAGCAGTTCTTC
.	TRBJ2-5	13	TRBV12-3/TRBV12-4	many	CASSTPNKETQYF	TGTGCCAGCAGCACCCCTAATAAGGAGACCCAGTACTTC
.	TRBJ2-7	15	TRBV5-1	many	CASSLAGRPSYEQYF	TGCGCCAGCAGCTTGGCGGGGCGACCTTCCTACGAGCAGTACTTC
.	TRBJ2-1	14	TRBV4-1	many	CASSHPTGTNEQFF	TGCGCCAGCAGCCATCCCACAGGGACCAATGAGCAGTTCTTC
.	TRBJ2-3	14	TRBV5-5	many	CASSFEQVTDTQYF	TGTGCCAGCAGCTTTGAACAGGTCACAGATACGCAGTATTTT
TRBD2	TRBJ2-7	16	TRBV7-9	many	CASSLGLAGGHYEQYF	TGTGCCAGCAGCTTAGGGCTAGCGGGAGGGCACTACGAGCAGTACTTC
TRBD2	TRBJ2-3	14	TRBV12-3/TRBV12-4	many	CASSLETSGYTQYF	TGTGCCAGCAGTTTAGAAACTAGCGGATATACGCAGTATTTT
TRBD2	TRBJ2-1	16	TRBV7-2	many	CASSSGLAGVGGEQFF	TGTGCCAGCAGCTCGGGACTAGCGGGGGTTGGAGGTGAGCAGTTCTTC
TRBD2	TRBJ2-5	14	TRBV12-3/TRBV12-4	many	CASAGTSGRKTQYF	TGTGCCAGCGCCGGGACTAGCGGGAGAAAGACCCAGTACTTC
TRBD2	TRBJ2-1	15	TRBV2	few	CASSREREGDNEQFF	TGTGCCAGCAGTCGGGAGAGGGAGGGTGACAATGAGCAGTTCTTC
.	TRBJ2-7	14	TRBV11-2	many	CASSPLQGRNEQYF	TGTGCCAGCAGCCCACTCCAGGGTAGGAACGAGCAGTACTTC
.	TRBJ2-2	14	TRBV7-2	.	CASSPGRRAGELFF	TGTGCCAGCAGCCCCGGAAGGAGGGCCGGGGAGCTGTTTTTT
TRBD2	TRBJ2-1	15	TRBV5-1	many	CASSPGTSGFHEQFF	TGCGCCAGCAGCCCCGGGACTAGCGGTTTCCATGAGCAGTTCTTC
TRBD2	TRBJ2-1	14	TRBV3-1	.	CASSPGLAGSEQFF	TGTGCCAGCAGCCCGGGACTAGCGGGGTCCGAGCAGTTCTTC
.	TRBJ2-7	15	TRBV15	many	CATSPRGALVSEQYF	TGTGCCACCAGCCCCAGGGGAGCACTAGTCTCTGAGCAGTACTTC